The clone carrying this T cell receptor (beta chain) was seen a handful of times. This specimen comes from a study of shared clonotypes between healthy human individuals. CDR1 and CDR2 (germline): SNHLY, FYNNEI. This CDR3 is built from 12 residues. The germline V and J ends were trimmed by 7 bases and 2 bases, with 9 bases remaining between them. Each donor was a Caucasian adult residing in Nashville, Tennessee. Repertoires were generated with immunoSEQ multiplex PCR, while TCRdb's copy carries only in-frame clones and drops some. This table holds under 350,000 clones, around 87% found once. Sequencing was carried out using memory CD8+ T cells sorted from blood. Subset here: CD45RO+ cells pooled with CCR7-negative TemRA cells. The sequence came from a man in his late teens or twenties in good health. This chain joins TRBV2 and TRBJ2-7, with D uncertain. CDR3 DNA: TGTGCCAGCACCCTACAGCCCTACGAGCAGTACTTC. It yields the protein CASTLQPYEQYF.